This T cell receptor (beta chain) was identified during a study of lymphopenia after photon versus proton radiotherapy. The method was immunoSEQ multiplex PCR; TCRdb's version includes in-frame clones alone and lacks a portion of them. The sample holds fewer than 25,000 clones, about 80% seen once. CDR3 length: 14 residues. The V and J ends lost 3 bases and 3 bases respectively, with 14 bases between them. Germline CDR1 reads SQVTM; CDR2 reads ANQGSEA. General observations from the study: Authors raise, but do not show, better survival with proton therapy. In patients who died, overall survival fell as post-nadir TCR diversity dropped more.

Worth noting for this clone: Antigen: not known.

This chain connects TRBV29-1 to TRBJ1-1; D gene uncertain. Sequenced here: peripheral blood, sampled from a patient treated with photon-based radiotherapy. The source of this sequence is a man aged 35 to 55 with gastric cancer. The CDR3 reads CSVESVDDDTEAFF. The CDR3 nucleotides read TGCAGCGTTGAGTCGGTGGACGATGACACTGAAGCTTTCTTT. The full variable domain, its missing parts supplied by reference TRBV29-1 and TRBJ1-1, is SAVISQKPSRDICQRGTSLTIQCQVDSQVTMMFWYRQQPGQSLTLIATANQGSEATYESGFVIDKFPISRPNLTFSTLTVSNMSPEDSSIYLCSVESVDDDTEAFFGQGTRLTVV.